This TCR beta chain derives from a study of T cell changes during pregnancy in multiple sclerosis. Clones were sequenced by immunoSEQ multiplex PCR, and TCRdb holds only the in-frame ones, with some missing. The sample yields 38,000 or so clones, 90% seen once. This CDR3 contains 11 residues. V lost 6 bases and J 5 bases, leaving 9 bases between the germline ends. The V gene's germline CDR1 is DFQATT and CDR2 SNEGSKA (reference sequence). The chain uses TRBV20-1 and TRBJ2-3, with D hard to call. The sequencing used CD4+ T cells from peripheral blood mononuclear cells, collected in the third trimester of pregnancy. This TCR derives from a female donor with multiple sclerosis, enrolled in a pregnancy study. This chain's CDR3 is CSATPGDTQYF. Here the CDR3 DNA reads TGCAGTGCCACTCCGGGAGATACGCAGTATTTT.